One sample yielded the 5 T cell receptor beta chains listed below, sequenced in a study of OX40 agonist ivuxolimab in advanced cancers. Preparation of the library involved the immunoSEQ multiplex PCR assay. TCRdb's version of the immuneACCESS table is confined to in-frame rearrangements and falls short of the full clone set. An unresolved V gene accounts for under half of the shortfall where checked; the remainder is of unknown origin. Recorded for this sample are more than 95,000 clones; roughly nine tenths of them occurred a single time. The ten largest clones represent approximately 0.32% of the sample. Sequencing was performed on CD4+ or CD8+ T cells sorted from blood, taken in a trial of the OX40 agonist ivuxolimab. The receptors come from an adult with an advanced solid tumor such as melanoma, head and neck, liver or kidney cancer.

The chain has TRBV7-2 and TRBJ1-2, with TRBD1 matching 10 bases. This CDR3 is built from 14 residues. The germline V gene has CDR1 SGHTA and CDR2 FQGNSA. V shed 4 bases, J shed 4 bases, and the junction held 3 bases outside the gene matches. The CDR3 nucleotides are TGTGCCAGCAGCTCCGGGACAGGGGCCTATGGCTACACCTTC. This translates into CASSSGTGAYGYTF.

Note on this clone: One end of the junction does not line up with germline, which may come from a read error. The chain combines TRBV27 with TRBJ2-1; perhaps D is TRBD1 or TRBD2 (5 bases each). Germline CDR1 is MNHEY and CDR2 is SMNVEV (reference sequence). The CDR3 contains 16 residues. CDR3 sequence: CASSISWGSRGNEQFF. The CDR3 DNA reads TGTGCCAGCAGTATATCATGGGGGTCCCGGGGTAATGAGCAGTTCTTC.

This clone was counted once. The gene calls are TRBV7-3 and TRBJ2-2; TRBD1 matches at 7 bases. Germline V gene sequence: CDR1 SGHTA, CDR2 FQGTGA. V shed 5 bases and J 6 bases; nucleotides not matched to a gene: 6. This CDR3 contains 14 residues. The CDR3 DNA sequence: TGTGCCAGCAGCCCCGGGACAGCGGCCGGGGAGCTGTTTTTT. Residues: CASSPGTAAGELFF. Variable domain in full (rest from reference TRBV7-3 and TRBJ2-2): GAGVSQTPSNKVTEKGKYVELRCDPISGHTALYWYRQSLGQGPEFLIYFQGTGAADDSGLPNDRFFAVRPEGSVSTLKIQRTERGDSAVYLCASSPGTAAGELFFGEGSRLTVL.

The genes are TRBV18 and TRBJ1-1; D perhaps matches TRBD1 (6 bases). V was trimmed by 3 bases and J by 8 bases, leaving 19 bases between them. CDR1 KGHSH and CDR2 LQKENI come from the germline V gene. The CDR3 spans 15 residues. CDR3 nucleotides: TGTGCCAGCTCACCGGGACAAGGGGGTTTCGGGGAAGCTTTCTTT. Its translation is CASSPGQGGFGEAFF.

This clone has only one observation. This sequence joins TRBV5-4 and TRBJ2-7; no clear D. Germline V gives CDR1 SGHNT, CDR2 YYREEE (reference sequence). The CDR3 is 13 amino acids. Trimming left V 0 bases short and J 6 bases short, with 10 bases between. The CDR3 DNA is TGTGCCAGCAGCTTGGGACCCTCGGGCGAGCAGTACTTC. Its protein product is CASSLGPSGEQYF.